This T cell receptor beta chain was recorded in a study of cytomegalovirus exposure and HLA in healthy donors listed by TCRdb under 2017. Looking at the study overall: In an earlier analysis of approximately 640 of the donors, around 300 Gb of sequence data and just under 120 million unique TCR beta sequences from roughly 180 million T cells were reported. HLA typing covered class I and class II loci at four-digit resolution. An earlier analysis of roughly 600 of the donors used high-throughput TCR beta sequencing to judge whether each TCR beta V gene segment behaved as functional or pseudogenic. The T cell repertoires of 670 or so subjects were profiled by immunosequencing and related to cytomegalovirus serostatus. The number of donors typed differed by locus, with roughly 620-630 for A, B, C, DRB1 and DQB1, roughly 520 for DQA1, 606 for DPA1, and 400 to 490 for DPB1. Of the roughly 400 genotyped donors, over 80% were placed in the genetic ancestry cluster associated with self-reported Caucasian donors. Rather than using new phenotypic data, the later analysis identified candidate immune exposures from TCR beta sequences and from how often those sequences occurred across donors. Among 398 genotyped donors of the cohort, an average of approximately 240,000 unique TCR beta nucleotide sequences was sequenced per donor, of which 15% to 20% were non-productive. All discovery cohort repertoires had been generated on a single sequencing platform. Roughly 5 DR-DQ haplotypes were handled as single units for association and clustering, since linkage in the cohort was strong. High-throughput TCR immunosequencing, statistical association of individual TCRs with disease status, and machine learning were combined to predict cytomegalovirus infection status. Roughly 300 gigabases of sequencing data and tens of millions of unique TCR sequences were included in an early release covering about 600 HLA-typed donors. In addition to the first cohort of 666 subjects, a separate validation cohort of approximately 120 different subjects was used. In a later genetic analysis, genome-wide SNP genotypes for about three fifths of the roughly 670 donors were used, and that subset was treated as a discovery cohort. A later analysis re-examined previously published TCR beta repertoires from 600 to 700 donors and added high-resolution HLA genotyping to investigate patterns of TCR occurrence. Donor age, sex, ethnicity and CMV serostatus were compiled together with the repertoire data. The study aimed to test whether signatures of past pathogen exposure could be identified by cataloging public T cell receptors. Findings and caveats that apply to the study as a whole: Correlated functional status among segregating V segments might reflect linkage disequilibrium, but an unknown experimental factor could not be ruled out. Over 15 rarely observed V segments, including chromosome 9 orphons, were excluded from the earlier analysis of about 500 of the donors because counts were too low. Compared with the roughly 700-donor mean, donors in an Asian-associated ancestry cluster had fewer N-insertions in productive TCRs, according to a later genetic analysis. In this cohort, only TCR beta chains were sequenced, and detectable features were limited by the absence of alpha or paired-chain data. A further reported finding was that TCR beta sequences accurately predicted the HLA-A and HLA-B alleles for most subjects in the first cohort. Strong co-occurrence of HLA alleles, especially DR and DQ, made assigning TCR associations to individual alleles difficult. According to a later analysis, TCR association rates differed among HLA loci, with DRB1 alleles showing the most associated TCRs and HLA-C alleles showing the fewest. Immune exposure information for the cohort was limited to CMV serostatus. Most TCR sequences were seen in very few donors, while some public TCRs were found in many individuals. In the study, 150 to 200 TCR beta chains were listed as associated with cytomegalovirus. Because the 87-base-pair reads could not distinguish some IMGT-functional V segments, including TRBV6-2 and TRBV6-3, those segments were excluded. A later analysis found that most CMV-associated TCR beta chains appeared HLA-restricted, with HLA associations seemingly driven largely by CMV exposure. Because some donors lacked HLA typing at each locus, the association tests relied only on the typed subset. The classifier was reported to diagnose cytomegalovirus status with high specificity and sensitivity in both the original and validation cohorts. Broadly in line with IMGT annotations, most TCR beta V segments showed up in productive rearrangements about 87% or about 30% of the time in an earlier analysis of 450 to 750 of the donors. Roughly uniform sequencing depth across donors was assumed in presence/absence analyses, although this assumption may not hold. A later genetic analysis associated a missense DCLRE1C variant with V-gene and J-gene trimming of TCR beta chains, and an independent cohort replicated the association. In a later analysis, about 16,000 TCR beta sequences were associated with specific HLA alleles at a false discovery rate of 0.05. Three of the identified cytomegalovirus-associated TCR beta chains were confirmed in vitro to be specific for cytomegalovirus antigens. A later analysis reported that several top co-occurrence clusters appeared linked to parvovirus B19, influenza, CMV and Epstein-Barr virus. A cluster of highly shared sequence variants was judged likely to represent a technical artifact of the sequencing pipeline. The authors suggested that the approach could potentially be extended to other disease states and immunological phenotypes. A later analysis found that HLA-associated TCR beta chains were more clonally expanded and had lower generation probabilities than equally common non-associated chains.

Library generation was performed with the immunoSEQ multiplex PCR assay. A mixture of 60 forward primers for TCR Vbeta segments and 13 reverse primers for TCR Jbeta segments was used in the multiplex PCR. The CDR3 region of rearranged TCR beta genes was amplified from genomic DNA by a multiplex PCR assay. The Illumina HiSeq System was used to sequence the amplified TCR beta libraries as 87-base-pair reads. The study's own analysis went as follows. In a later analysis, tens of millions of unique TCR beta chains were counted across the 650 to 750 repertoires, and around 10 million of these chains were shared by at least two donors. Raw reads were error-corrected and collapsed into unique sequences with a nearest-neighbor algorithm that merged closely related sequences to remove PCR and sequencing errors. To assign V, D and J gene segments, CDR3 sequences were aligned to IMGT reference sequences. Each retained sequence needed at least a six-nucleotide match to both a V gene segment and a J gene segment. Rearrangements were classified as productive when the CDR3 lacked stop codons and remained in frame with V and J, and all other rearrangements were classified as non-productive. Following IMGT convention, CDR3 was defined as the stretch from the second conserved V-encoded cysteine to the conserved J-encoded phenylalanine. The earlier analysis of roughly 590 of the donors excluded any sequence lacking an unambiguous match to a single V gene segment. An earlier analysis of under 750 of the donors called V segments functional above 56.7% productive rearrangements and segregating when the between-donor standard deviation exceeded 5%. To diagnose cytomegalovirus status from the catalog of TCR beta chain sequences, a statistical classification framework was built. A later analysis assigned V and J genes by comparing TCR nucleotide sequences with IMGT/GENE-DB human TR gene sequences. The TCRdist pipeline was used in a later analysis to assign CDR3 sequences and most-parsimonious VDJ recombination scenarios. In a later analysis, each TCR beta chain was defined by its CDR3 amino acid sequence together with its V-gene family, and reads without a unique V-gene family were excluded. In a later analysis, around 650 highly shared, low-generation-probability nucleotide sequences were removed to address suspected cross-contamination and a sequencing artifact. A later analysis calculated a clonal expansion index for each public chain from normalized within-repertoire ranks of inferred template counts. Generation probabilities in a later analysis came from a VDJ recombination model fitted to out-of-frame rearrangements, and those results were checked against IGoR. A later analysis scored TCR-TCR, TCR-HLA and TCR-CMV co-occurrence with hypergeometric tests, applying a repertoire-size bias correction to TCR pairs. False discovery rates were estimated in a later analysis by permuting HLA or CMV assignments 20 times. A later analysis grouped co-occurring TCRs with DBSCAN, adding TCRdist sequence similarity when clustering within HLA-allele-positive subsets. Repertoires with fewer than 30,000 or more than 120,000 public chains, plus five repertoires with anomalous nucleotide sharing, were excluded from co-occurrence clustering. Here the immuneACCESS table is served through TCRdb, limited to in-frame sequences with V and J called. Missing clones are a known gap in these copies; in checked studies unresolved V genes cover under half, and the rest lacks a known reason. V, J and clone size are taken as reported in that table, and D and trimming were inferred from the DNA itself. The sample contains over 120,000 clones, more than 75% of them found a single time. The leading ten clones occupy around 2.4% of the sample.

Concerning this clone: Its target antigen remains unknown. The sample holds no much larger clone one base away, and base qualities are not on file.

Spanning cysteine to phenylalanine, the CDR3 consists of 17 amino acids. Only CDR3 DNA is held: 51 bases, read in frame from base 1. The cohort was made up of under 800 healthy bone marrow donors. All cohort members were sampled while nominally healthy, although unrecorded immune exposures were likely present. The donor tested CMV seronegative, placing the donor among the 352 seronegative members of the cohort. A peripheral blood sample was collected from each donor, and TCR beta sequencing was performed on peripheral blood mononuclear cells. Genomic DNA was extracted from the blood cell samples with the Qiagen DNeasy Blood Extraction Kit.

Sequencing used PBMCs. The chain was built from TRBV21-1 and TRBJ1-3. TRBV21-1 is shown as a pseudogene. The TCR comes from a man aged 45-65 years in good health and CMV-seronegative. The DNA reads as follows: TGTGCCAGCAGCCTACGGCGGGCTGCTTTTTCTGGAAACACCATATATTTT. Its product reads: CASSLRRAAFSGNTIYF.